The 27 T cell receptor beta chains in this list originate from one sample, sequenced in a study of shared clonotypes between healthy human individuals. The protocol was immunoSEQ multiplex PCR, while the TCRdb copy is restricted to in-frame clones and leaves out a portion. The profile shows some 2.4 million clones, 90% to 95% of them singletons. What was sequenced was naive CD4+ T cells from PBMCs. The subset: CD45RA+ positively selected. Receptor source: a man younger than 35 in good health. Some clones in this sample may be carry-over from other donors' samples.

The chain joins TRBV2 to TRBJ2-7, with 9 bases identical to TRBD1. Germline V gene sequence: CDR1 SNHLY, CDR2 FYNNEI. This CDR3 spans 13 amino acids. Unmatched junction bases numbered 7, after V lost 7 bases and J lost 6 bases. The CDR3 DNA sequence: TGTGCCAGCATTCGGGACAGGGCAGGCGAGCAGTACTTC. This encodes CASIRDRAGEQYF.

This clone was counted once. The sample holds other DNA sequences that translate to the same CDR3. V and J are TRBV7-2 and TRBJ1-3, with D hard to call. This CDR3 has 14 amino acids. V was shortened by 3 bases and J by 0 bases, with 6 bases between the two germline ends. Germline lookup yields CDR1 SGHTA and CDR2 FQGNSA. CDR3 nucleotide sequence: TGTGCCAGCAGCTTGGGAGTCTCTGGAAACACCATATATTTT. Translating it yields CASSLGVSGNTIYF. The whole variable domain, filled in from reference TRBV7-2 and TRBJ1-3, reads GAGVSQSPSNKVTEKGKDVELRCDPISGHTALYWYRQSLGQGLEFLIYFQGNSAPDKSGLPSDRFSAERTGGSVSTLTIQRTQQEDSAVYLCASSLGVSGNTIYFGEGSWLTVV.

The V gene is TRBV9, the J gene TRBJ2-1; 8 bases are shared with TRBD2. The CDR3 length is 14 residues. V trimming: 7 bases; J trimming: 8 bases; junction bases outside the gene matches: 11. The germline V gene has CDR1 SGDLS and CDR2 YYNGEE. CDR3 sequence (DNA): TGTGCCAGCCAGCCCGGGACTAGATTCGATGAGCAGTTCTTC. Its translation is CASQPGTRFDEQFF.

The chain uses TRBV30 and TRBJ1-4; TRBD1 matches at 7 bases. This CDR3 is 14 amino acids long. Germline-derived CDR1 and CDR2 are GTSNPN and SVGIG (reference sequence). V was pared by 6 bases and J by 8 bases, with 12 bases of the junction left unmatched. CDR3 sequence reads: CACSQTGVNEKLFF. Written as DNA, the CDR3 is TGTGCCTGTTCTCAAACAGGGGTTAACGAAAAACTGTTTTTT.

The rearrangement joins TRBV7-9 to TRBJ2-7, with D tentatively TRBD1 (6 bases). V lost 5 bases and J 3 bases, leaving 11 bases between the germline ends. The length of the CDR3 is 13 residues. CDR1 and CDR2 from the germline V gene are SEHNR and FQNEAQ (reference sequence). This chain's CDR3 is CASSRTGLYEQYF. The CDR3 DNA reads TGTGCCAGCAGCCGTACAGGGCTCTACGAGCAGTACTTC.

As for this clone: The sample has other DNA sequences that encode this CDR3 too. The chain combines TRBV10-3 with TRBJ2-5; 12 nucleotides agree with TRBD2. CDR1 ENHRY and CDR2 SYGVKD come from the germline V gene. This CDR3 has 16 residues. The ends lost 2 bases at V and 5 bases at J; junction bases unmatched: 6. The CDR3 DNA follows: TGTGCCATCAGTGAGGCTAGCGGGAGGGGAGCGGAGACCCAGTACTTC. Translating it yields CAISEASGRGAETQYF.

CDR3 sequence (DNA): TGCGCCAGCAGCCAAGCCCGGAAATACAATGAGCAGTTCTTC. As protein: CASSQARKYNEQFF. This chain joins TRBV4-3 and TRBJ2-1; D remains ambiguous. Per germline, CDR1 LGHNA and CDR2 YSLEER. There are 14 residues in the CDR3. With 1 base removed from V and 4 bases from J, the gap between germline ends came to 8 bases.

The chain employs TRBV6-5 and TRBJ2-1; TRBD1 matches 12 bases. This CDR3 spans 15 amino acids. Germline V gives CDR1 MNHEY, CDR2 SVGAGI. V shed 2 bases, J shed 12 bases, and the junction held 8 bases outside the gene matches. CDR3 sequence reads: CASSYLLGQGAAQFF. CDR3 nucleotides: TGTGCCAGCAGTTACCTTTTGGGACAGGGGGCCGCGCAGTTCTTC.

V and J are TRBV28 and TRBJ2-2; 11 bases map to TRBD2. The length of the CDR3 is 15 residues. Germline CDR1 reads MDHEN; CDR2 reads SYDVKM. V lost 5 bases, J lost 5 bases, and 4 bases stayed unmatched. The DNA of the CDR3 is TGTGCCAGCAGTGGACTAGCGGGTTTGACCGGGGAGCTGTTTTTT. This sequence encodes CASSGLAGLTGELFF.

The chain is built from TRBV6-5 and TRBJ1-4, with 8 bases fitting TRBD1. With 4 bases clipped from V and 1 base from J, the junction kept 5 bases outside the gene matches. Germline V lookup: CDR1 MNHEY, CDR2 SVGAGI. The CDR3 has 16 amino acids. The CDR3 coding sequence is TGTGCCAGCAGTTCAACAGGGGGTTTAACTAATGAAAAACTGTTTTTT. It yields the protein CASSSTGGLTNEKLFF.

CDR3 in DNA: TGCGCCAGCAGCCTAGGACAGGGGCCAAGCTCTGGAAACACCATATATTTT. It translates to CASSLGQGPSSGNTIYF. This sequence joins TRBV4-3 and TRBJ1-3, with 9 bases identical to TRBD1. Germline V gene data show CDR1 as LGHNA and CDR2 as YSLEER. V lost 4 bases and J lost 0; bases outside the gene matches: 7. The CDR3 contains 17 residues.

The DNA for the CDR3 is TGTGCCAGCAGGAAACAGGGAAACACCGGGGAGCTGTTTTTT. This codes for CASRKQGNTGELFF. The chain has TRBV6-5 and TRBJ2-2; a weak D match, TRBD1 (6 bases). V lost 6 bases and J 2 bases, leaving 10 bases between the germline ends. The CDR3 spans 14 residues. Germline CDR1 is MNHEY and CDR2 is SVGAGI.

This clone was observed a handful of times. The V call is TRBV28, the J call TRBJ1-5; the D gene is possibly TRBD1 (5 bases). V shed 11 bases and J shed 4 bases, with 12 bases lying between them. Germline V lookup: CDR1 MDHEN, CDR2 SYDVKM. This CDR3 comprises 12 residues. CDR3 sequence (DNA): TGTGCCGGACAAAGCTTGAATCAGCCCCAGCATTTT. Amino acid sequence: CAGQSLNQPQHF.

The V and J genes are TRBV6-5 and TRBJ2-7, with 11 bases aligning to TRBD1. This CDR3 comprises 14 residues. J was trimmed by 7 bases and V by 7 bases; bases with no gene match: 9. The germline gives CDR1 MNHEY, CDR2 SVGAGI. This CDR3 reads CASNNGQGAREQYF. The CDR3 DNA sequence: TGTGCCAGCAATAACGGACAGGGGGCAAGGGAGCAGTACTTC.

This chain links TRBV18 with TRBJ2-5; TRBD1 is a possible D gene (6 bases). The CDR3 spans 17 residues. Trimming removed 3 bases at V and 7 bases at J, with 24 bases between. Looked up from germline, CDR1 is KGHSH and CDR2 is LQKENI. The CDR3 sequence: CASSPDRAATTLGTQYF. DNA for the CDR3: TGTGCCAGCTCACCGGACAGAGCTGCTACGACTCTAGGGACCCAGTACTTC.

J is TRBJ2-2 and V is TRBV7-6, with D perhaps TRBD1 (6 bases). Per the germline V gene, CDR1 is SGHVS and CDR2 is FNYEAQ. Trimming cost V 5 bases and J 5 bases, with 15 bases left between them. The CDR3 has 15 amino acids. Here the CDR3 DNA reads TGTGCCAGCAGCCTGACAGGTTCGAGAACCGGGGAGCTGTTTTTT. Its protein product is CASSLTGSRTGELFF.

This rearrangement joins TRBV7-3 to TRBJ2-1, with D possibly being TRBD2 (5 bases). This CDR3 comprises 14 residues. CDR1 SGHTA and CDR2 FQGTGA come from the germline V gene. The V and J ends lost 5 bases and 0 bases respectively, with 8 bases between them. The CDR3 protein is CASSPGVSYNEQFF. The CDR3 coding sequence is TGTGCCAGCAGCCCCGGGGTCTCCTACAATGAGCAGTTCTTC.

Regarding this clone: Other DNA sequences in this specimen translate into the identical CDR3. In DNA form, the CDR3 reads TGCGCCAGCAGCTTGGATCCTGGAAACACCATATATTTT. Residues: CASSLDPGNTIYF. The chain combines TRBV5-1 with TRBJ1-3; D is undetermined. CDR1 is SGHRS, CDR2 YFSETQ, per germline. Trimming took 0 bases from V and 2 from J, leaving 3 bases between them. This CDR3 is 13 amino acids long.

This clone showed up just once. The same CDR3 also results from other DNA sequences found in this sample. The genes are TRBV6-1 and TRBJ1-1; D call uncertain. There are 14 residues in the CDR3. V was cut by 2 bases and J by 0 bases, with 7 bases left in between. Germline loops: CDR1 MNHNS, CDR2 SASEGT. CDR3 in DNA: TGTGCCAGCAGTGAAAGAAGGATGAACACTGAAGCTTTCTTT. It translates to CASSERRMNTEAFF.

The J gene is TRBJ2-3, the V gene TRBV11-3; D is undetermined. The CDR3 has 13 residues. Trimming cost V 5 bases and J 2 bases, with 8 bases left between them. Germline values: CDR1 SGHNT, CDR2 YENEEA. The CDR3 region has the DNA TGTGCCAGCAGCCGCGCCCACACAGATACGCAGTATTTT. Amino acid sequence: CASSRAHTDTQYF.

The chain recombines TRBV30 with TRBJ1-2; D gene uncertain. With 5 bases removed from V and 7 bases from J, the gap between germline ends came to 17 bases. The CDR3 is made up of 13 amino acids. Germline V lookup: CDR1 GTSNPN, CDR2 SVGIG (reference sequence). In nucleotides, the CDR3 is TGTGCCTGGGGCTGGGGTCTGGCCACTGGCTACACCTTC. This gives the protein CAWGWGLATGYTF. The variable domain in full, with the rest retrieved from reference TRBV30 and TRBJ1-2, is SQTIHQWPATLVQPVGSPLSLECTVEGTSNPNLYWYRQAAGRGLQLLFYSVGIGQISSEVPQNLSASRPQDRQFILSSKKLLLSDSGFYLCAWGWGLATGYTFGSGTRLTVV.

This chain links TRBV7-2 with TRBJ1-2; TRBD1 aligns across 8 bases. Germline CDR1 SGHTA, CDR2 FQGNSA. CDR3 length: 15 residues. The J segment lost 8 bases and the V segment lost 5 bases, leaving 13 bases of the junction unmatched. CDR3 amino acids: CASSPERTGYDGYTF. The CDR3 DNA sequence: TGTGCCAGCAGCCCAGAAAGGACAGGGTATGACGGCTACACCTTC.

V and J are TRBV6-1 and TRBJ1-2; 7 bases agree with TRBD1. V was clipped by 3 bases and J by 0 bases; unmatched bases: 7. Germline loops: CDR1 MNHNS, CDR2 SASEGT. The CDR3 spans 16 residues. The CDR3 DNA reads TGTGCCAGCAGTGAGCGGGGGACAGCAACTAACTATGGCTACACCTTC. Translation: CASSERGTATNYGYTF.

This sequence joins TRBV5-1 and TRBJ2-1; TRBD1 aligns across 9 bases. The CDR3 consists of 15 residues. Germline assignment: CDR1 SGHRS and CDR2 YFSETQ. Trimming removed 5 bases from V and 5 bases from J; junction bases left unmatched: 8. CDR3 DNA sequence: TGCGCCAGCAGAATCGGGGACAGGGACAACAATGAGCAGTTCTTC. Its protein is CASRIGDRDNNEQFF. Together with reference TRBV5-1 and TRBJ2-1, the CDR3 gives the full variable domain: KAGVTQTPRYLIKTRGQQVTLSCSPISGHRSVSWYQQTPGQGLQFLFEYFSETQRNKGNFPGRFSGRQFSNSRSEMNVSTLELGDSALYLCASRIGDRDNNEQFFGPGTRLTVL.

The chain links TRBV5-1 to TRBJ2-7, with 9 bases identical to TRBD2. Germline CDR1 and CDR2: SGHRS and YFSETQ. V dropped 4 bases and J dropped 2; count of bases not matched to a gene: 7. This CDR3 spans 15 amino acids. The CDR3 DNA follows: TGCGCCAGCAGCGTAGGGACTAGCCCCGCCTACGAGCAGTACTTC. It codes for CASSVGTSPAYEQYF. Supplemented by reference TRBV5-1 and TRBJ2-7, the full variable domain reads KAGVTQTPRYLIKTRGQQVTLSCSPISGHRSVSWYQQTPGQGLQFLFEYFSETQRNKGNFPGRFSGRQFSNSRSEMNVSTLELGDSALYLCASSVGTSPAYEQYFGPGTRLTVT.

The J gene is TRBJ2-2, the V gene TRBV7-2; unclear D gene. CDR1 SGHTA and CDR2 FQGNSA come from the germline V gene. Trimming took 8 bases from V and 6 from J, leaving 10 bases between them. The CDR3 has 12 residues. The DNA of the CDR3 is TGTGCCAGCGGCCCGTTTGCCGGGGAGCTGTTTTTT. The encoded protein is CASGPFAGELFF.

The V call is TRBV2, the J call TRBJ1-5, with TRBD1 as a possible D gene (5 bases). V gave up 7 bases and J gave up 7 bases, with 11 bases separating them. The CDR3 has 12 residues. Germline CDR1 reads SNHLY; CDR2 reads FYNNEI. The CDR3 coding sequence is TGTGCCAGCACTGGCCGGGGGCAGCCCCAGCATTTT. It specifies CASTGRGQPQHF. The full variable domain, rest sourced from reference TRBV2 and TRBJ1-5, is EPEVTQTPSHQVTQMGQEVILRCVPISNHLYFYWYRQILGQKVEFLVSFYNNEISEKSEIFDDQFSVERPDGSNFTLKIRSTKLEDSAMYFCASTGRGQPQHFGDGTRLSIL.